These 25 T cell receptor beta chains were sequenced from one sample in a study of blood T cell repertoires in COVID-19. Clones were read by immunoSEQ multiplex PCR, and TCRdb kept only the in-frame ones, dropping some. The table records under 130,000 clones, 80% to 85% of them present only once. The source material was peripheral blood. The receptors originated from an elderly man with acute or convalescent COVID-19.

The chain couples TRBV18 to TRBJ1-2; TRBD1 aligns across 8 bases. CDR1 and CDR2 (germline): KGHSH, LQKENI. The J segment lost 7 bases and the V segment lost 6 bases, leaving 7 bases of the junction unmatched. There are 13 residues in the CDR3. The CDR3 region is CASSRDRGIGYTF. CDR3 DNA: TGTGCCAGCTCCCGCGACAGGGGAATTGGCTACACCTTC.

The rearrangement links TRBV5-1 to TRBJ1-2; 9 nucleotides align to TRBD1. This CDR3 comprises 15 residues. Trimming took 2 bases from V and 5 from J; bases not matched to a gene: 7. CDR1 is SGHRS and CDR2 is YFSETQ in the germline V gene. The CDR3 DNA reads TGCGCCAGCAGCTTTTCCATACAGGGGGCTTATGGCTACACCTTC. Translated, it gives CASSFSIQGAYGYTF.

This chain connects TRBV12-3 or TRBV12-4 to TRBJ1-6; TRBD1 matches 7 bases. Trimming removed 6 bases from V and 10 bases from J; junction bases left unmatched: 6. The CDR3 length is 13 residues. CDR3 DNA sequence: TGTGCCAGCAGGTCCTACAGGGGATCACCCCTCCACTTT. Encoded protein: CASRSYRGSPLHF.

The J gene is TRBJ1-3, the V gene TRBV6-2 or TRBV6-3; D is unclear. V was clipped by 5 bases and J by 0 bases, with 8 bases between them. Germline values: CDR1 MNHEY, CDR2 SVGEGT. The CDR3 runs 14 residues. The DNA for the CDR3 is TGTGCCAGCAGTACTGGGAGCTCTGGAAACACCATATATTTT. Protein product: CASSTGSSGNTIYF.

This chain uses TRBV10-3 with TRBJ2-1; possible D gene TRBD2, 6 bases. CDR1 and CDR2 from the germline V gene are ENHRY and SYGVKD. With 3 bases removed from V and 0 bases from J, the gap between germline ends came to 9 bases. The CDR3 sequence is 15 residues long. CDR3 region: CAISERESSYNEQFF. The CDR3 nucleotides read TGTGCCATCAGTGAACGGGAGAGCTCCTACAATGAGCAGTTCTTC.

V is TRBV2 and J is TRBJ2-1, with D uncertain. Germline CDR1 SNHLY, CDR2 FYNNEI. Deletions cut 3 bases from V and 9 bases from J, with 24 bases between. The CDR3 covers 17 residues. The CDR3 loop is CASSDSAPRMRQSEQFF. The CDR3 nucleotides read TGTGCCAGCAGTGATTCAGCGCCCCGAATGAGGCAAAGTGAGCAGTTCTTC. The complete variable domain, with remaining parts taken from reference TRBV2 and TRBJ2-1, reads EPEVTQTPSHQVTQMGQEVILRCVPISNHLYFYWYRQILGQKVEFLVSFYNNEISEKSEIFDDQFSVERPDGSNFTLKIRSTKLEDSAMYFCASSDSAPRMRQSEQFFGPGTRLTVL.

This clone turned up a few times. The V and J genes are TRBV5-5 and TRBJ2-7; tentatively, D is TRBD1 (5 bases). V was shortened by 4 bases and J by 1 base, with 15 bases between the two germline ends. The CDR3 extends over 15 amino acids. In germline, CDR1 is SGHKS, CDR2 YYEKEE (reference sequence). CDR3 nucleotide sequence: TGTGCCAGCAGCCCACGCTCCCAGGGATCCTACGAGCAGTACTTC. It codes for CASSPRSQGSYEQYF.

This rearrangement joins TRBV5-6 to TRBJ1-6, with D perhaps TRBD1 (6 bases). Germline V gene lookup returns CDR1 SGHDT and CDR2 YYEEEE. The CDR3 is 16 amino acids. Trimming shortened V by 2 bases and J by 3 bases, and 12 bases separated the two germline ends. The CDR3 protein is CASSFTDSFYNSPLHF. The CDR3 coding sequence is TGTGCCAGCAGCTTCACGGACAGCTTCTATAATTCACCCCTCCACTTT.

The chain joins TRBV18 to TRBJ1-1; D not certain. CDR3 size: 13 residues. Per germline, CDR1 KGHSH and CDR2 LQKENI. Trimming removed 3 bases from V and 3 bases from J, with 8 bases in between. The CDR3 loop is CASSPLGDTEAFF. CDR3 nucleotide sequence: TGTGCCAGCTCACCGCTCGGGGACACTGAAGCTTTCTTT.

The rearrangement uses TRBV6-5 and TRBJ1-5; no reliable D call. V shed 0 bases and J shed 9 bases, with 9 bases lying between them. The CDR3 has 13 residues. Looked up from germline, CDR1 is MNHEY and CDR2 is SVGAGI. The CDR3 DNA sequence: TGTGCCAGCAGTTACTCGAGACAAATGCCCCAGCATTTT. It codes for CASSYSRQMPQHF.

The V and J genes are TRBV12-3 or TRBV12-4 and TRBJ2-2; D possibly corresponds to TRBD2 (5 bases). The CDR3 has 12 residues. Trimming cost V 3 bases and J 8 bases, with 7 bases left between them. CDR3 protein: CASSLEVGELFF. CDR3 in DNA: TGTGCCAGCAGTTTGGAGGTTGGGGAGCTGTTTTTT.

This chain links TRBV27 with TRBJ2-3, with 8 bases that match TRBD1. The ends lost 6 bases at V and 6 bases at J; junction bases unmatched: 14. The CDR3 has 16 residues. The germline V gene encodes CDR1 MNHEY and CDR2 SMNVEV (reference sequence). CDR3 amino acids: CASRGAGQGSADTQYF. The CDR3 DNA follows: TGTGCCAGCAGGGGGGCAGGACAGGGAAGTGCGGATACGCAGTATTTT.

The genes are TRBV7-9 and TRBJ1-6; D not resolved. Germline values: CDR1 SEHNR, CDR2 FQNEAQ (reference sequence). The germline V and J ends were trimmed by 2 bases and 5 bases, with 4 bases remaining between them. The CDR3 totals 13 residues. CDR3 amino acids: CASSLRDNSPLHF. CDR3 DNA: TGTGCCAGCAGCTTACGGGATAATTCACCCCTCCACTTT.

This clone was counted a few times. The rearrangement joins TRBV5-6 to TRBJ1-6, with D possibly being TRBD1 (6 bases). The germline gives CDR1 SGHDT, CDR2 YYEEEE. V dropped 6 bases and J dropped 12 bases, with 13 bases sitting between them. The CDR3 consists of 12 residues. CDR3 amino acids: CASTKAGEPLHF. CDR3 DNA sequence: TGTGCCAGCACCAAGGCAGGGGAACCCCTCCACTTT.

The chain couples TRBV5-6 to TRBJ2-7, with 7 nucleotides matching TRBD1. The CDR3 consists of 15 residues. The ends lost 0 bases at V and 7 bases at J; junction bases unmatched: 10. Germline V gives CDR1 SGHDT, CDR2 YYEEEE. DNA of the CDR3: TGTGCCAGCAGCTTGGTGGACAGGCCCCCGGGGGAGCAGTACTTC. As protein: CASSLVDRPPGEQYF.

This clone was counted only a few times. J is TRBJ1-3 and V is TRBV27; D gene ambiguous. There are 13 residues in the CDR3. Trimming pared 6 bases from V and 4 bases from J, leaving 10 bases between. The germline CDR1 and CDR2 sequences are MNHEY and SMNVEV (reference sequence). The CDR3 DNA reads as TGTGCCAGCAGATTCCGACACGGAAACACCATATATTTT. This encodes CASRFRHGNTIYF.

This clone was detected only once. The chain has TRBV2 and TRBJ2-1; 10 nucleotides align to TRBD2. CDR1 is SNHLY and CDR2 is FYNNEI in the germline V gene. V was clipped by 6 bases and J by 3 bases; unmatched bases: 5. This CDR3 has 15 residues. The CDR3 bases are TGTGCCAGCAGCGGACTAGCGGCGCTCTACAATGAGCAGTTCTTC. This sequence encodes CASSGLAALYNEQFF.

The chain carries TRBV6-5 and TRBJ1-1; D gene uncertain. The germline V gene has CDR1 MNHEY and CDR2 SVGAGI. The CDR3 consists of 14 residues. The V end was cut by 3 bases, the J end by 0 bases, with 8 bases between. CDR3 in DNA: TGTGCCAGCAGTTATGGCCTCATGAACACTGAAGCTTTCTTT. Protein product: CASSYGLMNTEAFF.

The V gene is TRBV5-1, the J gene TRBJ1-3, with TRBD1 matching over 10 bases. CDR3 length equals 14 residues. V shed 4 bases and J 15 bases; nucleotides not matched to a gene: 13. The germline V gene encodes CDR1 SGHRS and CDR2 YFSETQ. Here the CDR3 reads CASSPGQGNSGEYF. CDR3 coding DNA: TGCGCCAGCAGCCCGGGACAGGGGAACTCTGGGGAATATTTT.

The chain has TRBV18 and TRBJ1-1; no reliable D call. This CDR3 spans 15 amino acids. Trimming stripped 3 bases from V and 4 bases from J, with 15 bases between. The V gene's germline CDR1 is KGHSH and CDR2 LQKENI. Here the CDR3 DNA reads TGTGCCAGCTCACCCGCGCGGGTGCGAAGCACTGAAGCTTTCTTT. This encodes CASSPARVRSTEAFF.

The chain joins TRBV28 to TRBJ1-6; D call uncertain. The V gene lost 2 bases and the J gene lost 0 bases, with 8 bases spanning the gap. Germline V gives CDR1 MDHEN, CDR2 SYDVKM. This CDR3 has 16 residues. Written as DNA, the CDR3 is TGTGCCAGCAGTTTAGTGGGCAGCTCCTATAATTCACCCCTCCACTTT. Amino acid sequence: CASSLVGSSYNSPLHF.

The V call is TRBV6-5, the J call TRBJ2-7, with 10 positions matching TRBD2. This CDR3 is 14 amino acids long. V dropped 5 bases and J dropped 6; count of bases not matched to a gene: 7. Germline CDR1 and CDR2: MNHEY and SVGAGI. DNA of the CDR3: TGTGCCAGCAGTCAGCGGGAGGGCCTTTTCGAGCAGTACTTC. This translates into CASSQREGLFEQYF.

The DNA for the CDR3 is TGTGCCAGCAGCTTCTTTAGCGGGATAAGCACAGATACGCAGTATTTT. Its translation: CASSFFSGISTDTQYF. The V gene is TRBV11-3, the J gene TRBJ2-3; 8 positions match TRBD2. The CDR3 length is 16 residues. Trimming removed 3 bases from V and 0 bases from J; junction bases left unmatched: 5. Germline assignment: CDR1 SGHNT and CDR2 YENEEA.

The V and J genes are TRBV5-1 and TRBJ2-1; the D gene is possibly TRBD2 (6 bases). The length of the CDR3 is 14 residues. Trimming shortened V by 3 bases and J by 8 bases, and 15 bases separated the two germline ends. CDR1 is SGHRS and CDR2 is YFSETQ in the germline V gene. DNA for the CDR3: TGCGCCAGCAGCTGGGGACTCGTAAAGGATGAGCAGTTCTTC. Translation: CASSWGLVKDEQFF.

This clone occurred a few times. V is TRBV18 and J is TRBJ1-6; tentatively, D is TRBD1 (5 bases). CDR1 and CDR2 from the germline V gene are KGHSH and LQKENI. This CDR3 region has 16 residues. V was pared by 0 bases and J by 7 bases, with 13 bases between. The CDR3 region is CASSPPGGGMNSPLHF. CDR3 nucleotides: TGTGCCAGCTCACCACCGGGTGGGGGGATGAATTCACCCCTCCACTTT.